This T cell receptor beta chain comes out of a study of T-cell reconstitution after alpha-beta-depleted transplantation in children. Trimming pared 5 bases from V and 1 base from J, leaving 12 bases between. The CDR3 totals 15 residues. The sample holds many counts of this clonotype. Preparation of the TCRbeta library was carried out with unique molecular identifiers. MiXCR, run by TCRdb on the PCR reads, gives a single entry per CDR3 protein. This repertoire shows about 240,000 distinct CDR3 sequences, more than 10% found once; its top ten account for about 2.6%. This rearrangement joins TRBV12-3 or TRBV12-4 to TRBJ1-5; the D is unclear. The receptor was derived from a human donor who donated a stem cell graft to a child with acute lymphoblastic leukemia. Sample: PBMCs from the stem cell graft donor, taken from the stem cell graft. CDR3 sequence reads: CASSPMGRSNQPQHF. Here the CDR3 DNA reads TGTGCCAGCAGTCCGATGGGCAGGAGCAATCAGCCCCAGCATTTT.